Listed below are T cell receptor beta chains from one sample, sequenced in a study of blood T cell repertoires in COVID-19. TCRdb's table, derived via immunoSEQ multiplex PCR, lists solely in-frame clones and lacks some. The sample contains under 300,000 clones, 88% of which appear only once. Sequences were obtained from PBMCs or T cells enriched from blood (not recorded which). These TCRs come from a woman in her twenties or thirties who had recovered from COVID-19. Both conserved end residues are part of each CDR3. D genes are given only for firm matches. Part of the rows lack a size; the others show once, few, many or a class for expanded clones.

CDR3 protein | CDR3 DNA | D gene | V gene | clone size | J gene
CATQTWAGRPPLHF | TGTGCCACCCAAACCTGGGCAGGGCGACCACCCCTCCACTTT | - | TRBV27 | - | TRBJ1-6
CATLGRGPVGDYGYTF | TGTGCCACCCTAGGCAGGGGGCCTGTAGGGGACTATGGCTACACCTTC | TRBD1 | TRBV24-1 | - | TRBJ1-2
CASSQYRGRESTDTQYF | TGTGCCAGCAGCCAATACCGCGGACGGGAAAGCACAGATACGCAGTATTTT | - | TRBV14 | - | TRBJ2-3
CASSEEGTGNQPQHF | TGTGCCAGCAGTGAGGAGGGAACGGGCAATCAGCCCCAGCATTTT | - | TRBV2 | once | TRBJ1-5
CASSVGTGPSYGYTF | TGCGCCAGCAGCGTAGGGACAGGGCCCTCCTATGGCTACACCTTC | TRBD1 | TRBV5-1 | - | TRBJ1-2
CASSHPPSGTAYYEQYF | TGTGCCAGCAGCCATCCTCCCTCCGGGACAGCCTACTACGAGCAGTACTTC | TRBD1 | TRBV4-2 | once | TRBJ2-7
CASSLAGGANIQYF | TGCGCCAGCAGCCTCGCGGGGGGGGCGAACATTCAGTACTTC | TRBD2 | TRBV5-1 | few | TRBJ2-4
CASSYPLGREFHEQYF | TGTGCCAGCAGTTACCCCCTTGGGCGGGAGTTCCACGAGCAGTACTTC | TRBD2 | TRBV6-2/TRBV6-3 | - | TRBJ2-7
CASSDWAGQGAIWNTEAFF | TGTGCCAGCAGTGATTGGGCAGGACAGGGGGCTATTTGGAACACTGAAGCTTTCTTT | TRBD1 | TRBV2 | - | TRBJ1-1
CASSLGSQPQHF | TGTGCCAGCAGCCTCGGTTCACAGCCCCAGCATTTT | - | TRBV7-2 | - | TRBJ1-5
CASSPSSSGFPKYEQYF | TGTGCCAGCAGTCCATCTTCCTCCGGGTTCCCCAAATACGAGCAGTACTTC | - | TRBV28 | - | TRBJ2-7
CASSLVGWITGGAEGYTF | TGTGCCAGCAGTTTAGTTGGTTGGATAACAGGGGGCGCGGAGGGCTACACCTTC | TRBD1 | TRBV28 | - | TRBJ1-2
CASSRVIEDTEAFF | TGTGCCAGCTCACGCGTCATAGAAGACACTGAAGCTTTCTTT | - | TRBV18 | - | TRBJ1-1
CASSFTQAYYEQYF | TGTGCCAGCAGTTTTACACAGGCGTACTACGAGCAGTACTTC | - | TRBV6-5 | - | TRBJ2-7
CASSERRDEAFF | TGTGCCAGCAGTGAGAGGAGAGATGAAGCTTTCTTT | - | TRBV25-1 | - | TRBJ1-1
CASSFFRGVRIQYF | TGTGCCAGCAGCTTTTTTCGGGGGGTCCGCATTCAGTACTTC | TRBD2 | TRBV5-6 | - | TRBJ2-4
CASSIWDKYTGELFF | TGTGCCAGTAGTATTTGGGACAAGTACACCGGGGAGCTGTTTTTT | - | TRBV19 | - | TRBJ2-2
CASSLDSGNSYEQYF | TGTGCCAGCAGCTTAGATAGCGGGAATAGTTACGAGCAGTACTTC | TRBD2 | TRBV7-2 | - | TRBJ2-7
CASSLPGQVLTTDTQYF | TGTGCCAGCAGTTTACCGGGACAGGTCCTGACCACAGATACGCAGTATTTT | TRBD1 | TRBV27 | - | TRBJ2-3
CASSSDSLNTEAFF | TGTGCCAGCAGCTCCGACAGCCTGAACACTGAAGCTTTCTTT | - | TRBV7-8 | few | TRBJ1-1
CASSGTALSSSEAFF | TGTGCCAGCTCTGGGACAGCACTCTCCTCCAGTGAAGCTTTCTTT | TRBD1 | TRBV18 | few | TRBJ1-1
CASSLRGDFYNSPLHF | TGCGCCAGCAGCTTGCGAGGAGACTTCTATAATTCACCCCTCCACTTT | - | TRBV5-1 | - | TRBJ1-6
CASSEGQAGQPQHF | TGTGCCAGCAGTGAAGGACAGGCAGGCCAGCCCCAGCATTTT | - | TRBV2 | - | TRBJ1-5
CSLNRGNEQFF | TGCAGCCTAAATCGAGGCAATGAGCAGTTCTTC | - | TRBV29-1 | - | TRBJ2-1
CASRSDSHSGYTF | TGTGCCAGCAGATCCGACAGCCACTCGGGCTACACCTTC | - | TRBV5-4 | - | TRBJ1-2
CASSLSGKGSGANVLTF | TGTGCCAGCAGCTTATCCGGGAAAGGATCTGGGGCCAACGTCCTGACTTTC | - | TRBV7-3 | - | TRBJ2-6
CASSLEWQGNTEAFF | TGCGCCAGCAGCTTGGAGTGGCAGGGGAACACTGAAGCTTTCTTT | - | TRBV5-1 | - | TRBJ1-1
CASSLNGGLNTEAFF | TGTGCCAGCAGCCTAAACGGGGGTTTGAACACTGAAGCTTTCTTT | - | TRBV3-1/TRBV3-2 | - | TRBJ1-1
CASSSGPGTPYNEQFF | TGCGCCAGCAGCTCGGGACCCGGGACACCCTACAATGAGCAGTTCTTC | - | TRBV5-1 | - | TRBJ2-1
CASSAASGGYEQYF | TGTGCCAGCAGTGCGGCTAGCGGGGGGTACGAGCAGTACTTC | TRBD2 | TRBV6-4 | - | TRBJ2-7
CASSPARGSGYNEQFF | TGCGCCAGCAGCCCAGCCCGCGGGAGTGGCTACAATGAGCAGTTCTTC | TRBD2 | TRBV4-1 | - | TRBJ2-1
CASSLVRSYNSPLHF | TGTGCCAGCAGCTTGGTGCGGTCTTATAATTCACCCCTCCACTTT | - | TRBV5-6 | - | TRBJ1-6
CTSNLTAFSGNTIYF | TGCACCAGCAATTTGACAGCGTTCTCTGGAAACACCATATATTTT | - | TRBV1 | - | TRBJ1-3
CASYLLGGSEQYF | TGCGCCAGCTACCTCCTGGGAGGGTCCGAGCAGTACTTC | TRBD2 | TRBV5-1 | - | TRBJ2-7
CASSLATSAIEQFF | TGTGCCAGCAGTTTAGCGACTAGTGCTATTGAGCAGTTCTTC | - | TRBV6-5 | - | TRBJ2-1
CAWGTGGLETQYF | TGTGCCTGGGGGACAGGGGGTCTTGAGACCCAGTACTTC | TRBD1 | TRBV30 | - | TRBJ2-5
CASSQGDYGYTF | TGTGCCAGCAGCCAAGGAGATTATGGCTACACCTTC | - | TRBV3-1/TRBV3-2 | - | TRBJ1-2
CASSFPGLAGPYNEQFF | TGTGCCAGCAGCTTCCCGGGACTAGCGGGACCCTACAATGAGCAGTTCTTC | TRBD2 | TRBV11-2 | - | TRBJ2-1